Below are 22 T cell receptor beta chains sequenced from a single sample in a study of OX40 agonist ivuxolimab in advanced cancers. Library preparation was by the immunoSEQ multiplex PCR assay. In TCRdb, the immuneACCESS table is reduced to in-frame sequences with V and J assigned. These tables do not hold every clone; where another copy was compared, an unresolved V gene accounts for under half, and the others remain unexplained. The sample yields about 64,000 clones; about 91% were counted once. In total, the top ten clones hold roughly 3% of the sample. The sequenced sample was CD4+ or CD8+ T cells sorted from blood, obtained in a trial of the OX40 agonist ivuxolimab. Receptors originate from an adult with an advanced solid tumor such as melanoma, head and neck, liver or kidney cancer.

As DNA, the CDR3 is TGTGCCAGCAGTTACTCGACGCCAGTGACTGAAGCTTTCTTT. Translated, it gives CASSYSTPVTEAFF. The rearrangement joins TRBV6-5 to TRBJ1-1; D remains ambiguous. Trimming pared 0 bases from V and 5 bases from J, leaving 10 bases between. The CDR3 has 14 amino acids. Germline CDR1 and CDR2: MNHEY and SVGAGI.

This clone was seen only once. CDR3 loop: CASRGQGRGGYTF. Here the CDR3 DNA reads TGTGCCAGCAGGGGACAGGGGAGGGGAGGCTACACCTTC. The J gene is TRBJ1-2, the V gene TRBV6-5; 10 nucleotides align to TRBD1. The trim removed 6 bases at V and 8 bases at J, leaving 6 bases unmatched. CDR1 is MNHEY, CDR2 SVGAGI, per germline. The CDR3 contains 13 residues.

This clone turned up a few times. The chain couples TRBV10-3 to TRBJ2-1; TRBD1 might be the D (5 bases). The V end lost 4 bases, the J end lost 4 bases, and 11 bases lay between the germline ends. Per germline, CDR1 ENHRY and CDR2 SYGVKD. CDR3 length: 14 amino acids. Written as DNA, the CDR3 is TGTGCCATCAGTGGGCAGGGTACATACAATGAGCAGTTCTTC. Protein product: CAISGQGTYNEQFF.

This chain joins TRBV6-6 and TRBJ1-3; 9 bases map to TRBD1. CDR1 is MNHNY, CDR2 SVGAGI, per germline (reference sequence). The CDR3 extends over 14 amino acids. With V trimmed by 6 bases and J by 2 bases, 2 bases remained unmatched. CDR3 amino acids: CASRRTGAGNTIYF. The DNA of the CDR3 is TGTGCCAGCAGACGGACAGGGGCTGGAAACACCATATATTTT.

The rearrangement uses TRBV7-2 and TRBJ2-2, with D unclear. The CDR3 is 18 residues long. V lost 1 base and J lost 2, with 17 bases in between. Per germline, CDR1 SGHTA and CDR2 FQGNSA. The CDR3 loop reads CASSLDQERVVNTGELFF. The CDR3 DNA follows: TGTGCCAGCAGCTTAGATCAGGAAAGGGTGGTTAACACCGGGGAGCTGTTTTTT.

The V and J genes are TRBV7-8 and TRBJ2-1, with 9 bases aligning to TRBD2. CDR1 SGHVS and CDR2 FQNEAQ come from the germline V gene. The CDR3 loop spans 16 amino acids. V dropped 0 bases and J dropped 0; count of bases not matched to a gene: 0. CDR3 DNA sequence: TGTGCCAGCAGCTTAGCTAGCGGGAGCTCCTACAATGAGCAGTTCTTC. It translates to CASSLASGSSYNEQFF.

The chain links TRBV5-1 to TRBJ1-5; weak D call: TRBD1 (6 bases). This CDR3 region has 14 residues. V dropped 2 bases and J dropped 7 bases, with 13 bases sitting between them. Per the germline V gene, CDR1 is SGHRS and CDR2 is YFSETQ. CDR3 in amino acids: CASSLSGGGQPQHF. CDR3 in DNA: TGCGCCAGCAGCTTATCGGGGGGCGGGCAGCCCCAGCATTTT.

V usage is TRBV7-9 and J usage is TRBJ2-7, with 7 bases lining up with TRBD1. Trimming took 6 bases from V and 6 from J; bases not matched to a gene: 8. This CDR3 spans 13 amino acids. Germline lookup yields CDR1 SEHNR and CDR2 FQNEAQ (reference sequence). CDR3 amino acids: CASSRQGSSEQYF. In nucleotides, the CDR3 is TGTGCCAGCAGTCGACAGGGATCGAGCGAGCAGTACTTC.

The chain uses TRBV28 and TRBJ1-2; 8 bases fit TRBD1. The CDR3 runs to 13 residues. Per the germline V gene, CDR1 is MDHEN and CDR2 is SYDVKM. With V trimmed by 10 bases and J by 8 bases, 12 bases remained unmatched. This CDR3 reads CATRTGPIGGYTF. CDR3 nucleotides: TGTGCCACCAGGACAGGGCCTATCGGCGGCTACACCTTC.

This clone has just one count. V usage is TRBV7-2 and J usage is TRBJ2-6; D may be TRBD1 (5 bases). CDR1 SGHTA and CDR2 FQGNSA come from the germline V gene. The CDR3 sequence is 18 residues long. The V end was cut by 7 bases, the J end by 1 base, with 20 bases between. The chain's CDR3 is CASITPSRVHSGANVLTF. Written as DNA, the CDR3 is TGTGCCAGCATCACCCCCTCCAGGGTTCATTCTGGGGCCAACGTCCTGACTTTC.

The chain carries TRBV6-1 and TRBJ1-1, with D possibly matching TRBD1 (6 bases). This CDR3 is 14 amino acids long. With 0 bases removed from V and 11 bases from J, the gap between germline ends came to 16 bases. Per the germline V gene, CDR1 is MNHNS and CDR2 is SASEGT. CDR3 sequence (DNA): TGTGCCAGCAGTGAAGCGCTAGGGGGGGGTGGCGCTTTCTTT. It specifies CASSEALGGGGAFF.

The CDR3 DNA follows: TGCGCCAGCTCCGGGACAGGGGGACTAGCGGGCTACGAGCAGTACTTC. Its translation is CASSGTGGLAGYEQYF. The rearrangement joins TRBV4-1 to TRBJ2-7; perhaps TRBD2 as D (12 bases). Germline lookup yields CDR1 MGHRA and CDR2 YSYEKL. The CDR3 covers 16 residues. V dropped 8 bases and J dropped 3 bases, with 23 bases sitting between them.

The chain uses TRBV19 and TRBJ1-2; D remains unclear. The V gene lost 5 bases and the J gene lost 8 bases, with 18 bases spanning the gap. Germline V gene data show CDR1 as LNHDA and CDR2 as SQIVND (reference sequence). The CDR3 length is 14 residues. This CDR3 is CASSPRTDPYGYTF. CDR3 nucleotides: TGTGCCAGTAGTCCCCGGACGGACCCGTACGGCTACACCTTC.

J is TRBJ1-3 and V is TRBV19; D is unresolved. The V gene's germline CDR1 is LNHDA and CDR2 SQIVND (reference sequence). Between the trimmed V and J ends, which lost 3 bases and 4 bases, there was a span of 7 bases. This CDR3 spans 13 amino acids. In DNA form, the CDR3 reads TGTGCCAGTAGTATGGGAGGCGGAAACACCATATATTTT. This sequence encodes CASSMGGGNTIYF.

The chain combines TRBV18 with TRBJ2-7; 7 positions match TRBD1. In germline, CDR1 is KGHSH, CDR2 LQKENI. V dropped 1 base and J dropped 2; count of bases not matched to a gene: 5. This CDR3 comprises 15 residues. CDR3 DNA sequence: TGTGCCAGCTCACCACTTGTAGGGGGCGCCTACGAGCAGTACTTC. This sequence encodes CASSPLVGGAYEQYF.

This sequence joins TRBV6-5 and TRBJ2-6; D remains ambiguous. Germline V CDR1 and CDR2: MNHEY, SVGAGI. V was trimmed by 5 bases and J by 0 bases, leaving 8 bases between them. The CDR3 totals 15 residues. CDR3 coding DNA: TGTGCCAGCAGTCGAGAAGACTCTGGGGCCAACGTCCTGACTTTC. Translation: CASSREDSGANVLTF.

This clone was counted a single time. The chain recombines TRBV29-1 with TRBJ1-1; TRBD1 matches at 12 bases. Germline loops: CDR1 SQVTM, CDR2 ANQGSEA. The CDR3 has 18 residues. The V segment lost 4 bases and the J segment 5 bases; nucleotides outside the gene matches: 17. The CDR3 region is CSVAFLGGTGGLGTEAFF. The CDR3 nucleotides are TGCAGCGTTGCCTTTCTAGGCGGGACAGGGGGCTTGGGTACTGAAGCTTTCTTT.

V gene TRBV28 combines with J gene TRBJ2-4; D tentatively reads TRBD1 or TRBD2 (5 bases each). Deletions cut 7 bases from V and 6 bases from J, with 13 bases between. The CDR3 consists of 13 residues. Germline-derived CDR1 and CDR2 are MDHEN and SYDVKM. Here the CDR3 DNA reads TGTGCCAGCACCCGGGGAGACAGAAACATTCAGTACTTC. This codes for CASTRGDRNIQYF.

This clone showed up just a few times. The V and J genes are TRBV7-9 and TRBJ1-1; no clear D. The CDR3 covers 14 residues. V lost 1 base and J 4 bases, leaving 10 bases between the germline ends. Germline values: CDR1 SEHNR, CDR2 FQNEAQ (reference sequence). The CDR3 sequence is CASSLGRQPTEAFF. CDR3 bases: TGTGCCAGCAGCTTAGGTAGGCAGCCCACTGAAGCTTTCTTT.

This clone was seen only a few times. The chain carries TRBV28 and TRBJ2-7; D remains ambiguous. The V end lost 4 bases, the J end lost 2 bases, and 3 bases lay between the germline ends. The germline V gene has CDR1 MDHEN and CDR2 SYDVKM. This CDR3 has 11 residues. CDR3 amino acids: CASSSTYEQYF. In nucleotides, the CDR3 is TGTGCCAGCAGTTCCACCTACGAGCAGTACTTC.

The chain joins TRBV29-1 to TRBJ2-7; D may be TRBD1 or TRBD2 (6 bases each). Per the germline V gene, CDR1 is SQVTM and CDR2 is ANQGSEA. CDR3 length equals 12 residues. The ends were cut back, 7 bases at V and 1 base at J, with 11 bases in the middle. DNA of the CDR3: TGCAGCGGGTCGGGGGCATCCTACGAGCAGTACTTC. As protein: CSGSGASYEQYF.

This clone was seen a few times. V and J are TRBV11-2 and TRBJ1-6; a weak D match, TRBD1 (5 bases). The CDR3 covers 14 residues. V lost 2 bases, J lost 8 bases, and 10 bases lay in between. Germline V gene lookup returns CDR1 SGHAT and CDR2 FQNNGV. CDR3 in amino acids: CASSLLTEDSPLHF. The CDR3 DNA follows: TGTGCCAGCAGCTTATTGACAGAGGATTCACCCCTCCACTTT.